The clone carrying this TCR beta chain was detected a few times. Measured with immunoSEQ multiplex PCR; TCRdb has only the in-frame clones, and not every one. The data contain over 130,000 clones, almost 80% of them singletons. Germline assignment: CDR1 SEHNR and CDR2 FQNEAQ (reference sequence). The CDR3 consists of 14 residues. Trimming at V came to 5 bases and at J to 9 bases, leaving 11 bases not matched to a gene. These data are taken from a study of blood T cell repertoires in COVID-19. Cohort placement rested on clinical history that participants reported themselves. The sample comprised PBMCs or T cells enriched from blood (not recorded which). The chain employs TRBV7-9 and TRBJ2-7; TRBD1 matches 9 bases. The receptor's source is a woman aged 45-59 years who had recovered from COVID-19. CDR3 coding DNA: TGTGCCAGCAGCCCCATAGGACAGGGGAATGTGCAGTACTTC. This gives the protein CASSPIGQGNVQYF.